Included here is one T cell receptor beta chain sequence, with context. The antigen it recognizes is unknown. Base qualities are not provided; no much larger clone lies one nucleotide away. The CDR3 numbers 15 residues from cysteine through phenylalanine. The DNA shown is the 45-base CDR3, in frame from base 1. V is clipped by 3 bases and J by 0 bases, and the sequence between their germline boundaries is 8 bases long. Reading the germline V gene gives CDR1 SGHDN and CDR2 FVKESK. Libraries came from the immunoSEQ multiplex PCR assay. For the multiplex PCR, a mixture combining 60 forward primers for TCR Vbeta segments and 13 reverse primers for TCR Jbeta segments was used. The CDR3 region of rearranged TCR beta genes was amplified from genomic DNA with a multiplex PCR assay. The amplified TCR beta libraries were sequenced on the Illumina HiSeq System as 87-base-pair reads. The authors' pipeline ran thus. In a later analysis, approximately 74 million unique TCR beta chains were counted across the approximately 640 repertoires, and about 10 million of these chains were shared by at least two donors. Raw reads were error-corrected and collapsed into unique sequences with a nearest-neighbor algorithm that merged closely related sequences to remove PCR and sequencing errors. Alignment of CDR3 sequences to IMGT reference sequences was used to assign V, D and J gene segments. Each retained sequence needed at least a six-nucleotide match to both a V gene segment and a J gene segment. A rearrangement was called productive if the CDR3 had no stop codons and remained in frame with V and J, and every other rearrangement was called non-productive. Following IMGT convention, CDR3 was defined as the stretch from the second conserved V-encoded cysteine to the conserved J-encoded phenylalanine. In an earlier analysis of roughly 580 of the donors, sequences lacking an unambiguous match to a single V gene segment were excluded. An earlier analysis of roughly 590 of the donors called V segments functional above 56.7% productive rearrangements and segregating when the between-donor standard deviation exceeded 5%. A statistical classification framework was built to diagnose cytomegalovirus status from the catalog of TCR beta chain sequences. V and J gene assignment, in a later analysis, came from comparing TCR nucleotide sequences with IMGT/GENE-DB human TR gene sequences. The TCRdist pipeline was used in a later analysis to assign CDR3 sequences and most-parsimonious VDJ recombination scenarios. A later analysis defined each TCR beta chain by its CDR3 amino acid sequence plus V-gene family, and excluded reads lacking a unique V-gene family. To address suspected cross-contamination and a sequencing artifact, a later analysis removed roughly 640 highly shared, low-generation-probability nucleotide sequences. A later analysis calculated a clonal expansion index for each public chain from normalized within-repertoire ranks of inferred template counts. A later analysis computed generation probabilities with a VDJ recombination model fitted to out-of-frame rearrangements, and checked the results against IGoR. In a later analysis, TCR-TCR, TCR-HLA and TCR-CMV co-occurrence was scored with hypergeometric tests, and a repertoire-size bias correction was applied to TCR pairs. False discovery rates were estimated in a later analysis by permuting HLA or CMV assignments 20 times. A later analysis grouped co-occurring TCRs with DBSCAN, adding TCRdist sequence similarity when clustering within HLA-allele-positive subsets. Repertoires with fewer than 30,000 or more than 120,000 public chains were left out of co-occurrence clustering, as were five repertoires with anomalous nucleotide sharing. The table comes from immuneACCESS by way of TCRdb, which keeps in-frame sequences with V and J called. Part of the clones is missing from these tables; in studies checked, under half for an unresolved V gene and the rest for unknown reasons. The D gene and trimming were derived from the DNA, and the V and J assignments and clone size from that table. The sample table holds around 130,000 clones, of which roughly 84% were seen once. More than 1.5% of the sample rests with the top ten.

The data were obtained in a study of cytomegalovirus exposure and HLA in healthy donors (TCRdb year 2017). Regarding the study in general: An earlier analysis of about 530 of the donors reported approximately 300 Gb of sequence data and 117 million unique TCR beta sequences obtained from about 180 million T cells. Roughly 320 gigabases of sequencing data and tens of millions of unique TCR sequences made up an early release that covered under 750 HLA-typed donors. Of the 350 to 450 genotyped donors, roughly 85% fell in the genetic ancestry cluster associated with self-reported Caucasian donors. The study was designed to test whether signatures of past pathogen exposure could be identified by cataloging public T cell receptors. The T cell repertoires of around 730 subjects were profiled by immunosequencing and related to cytomegalovirus serostatus. Along with the approximately 700-subject first cohort, a separate validation cohort of over 90 different subjects was used. The study combined high-throughput TCR immunosequencing, statistical association of individual TCRs with disease status, and machine learning to predict cytomegalovirus infection status. A later analysis re-analyzed previously published TCR beta repertoires from several hundred donors and added high-resolution HLA genotyping to study TCR occurrence patterns. Rather than using new phenotypic data, the later analysis identified candidate immune exposures from TCR beta sequences and from how often those sequences occurred across donors. An earlier analysis of fewer than 700 of the donors applied high-throughput TCR beta sequencing to assess whether each TCR beta V gene segment acted as functional or pseudogenic. Donor age, sex, ethnicity and CMV serostatus were compiled together with the repertoire data. A later genetic analysis used genome-wide SNP genotypes for about 55% of the 666 donors, treating that subset as a discovery cohort. All discovery cohort repertoires had been generated using a single sequencing platform. HLA typing covered class I and class II loci at four-digit resolution. The number of donors typed differed by locus, with 629-630 for A, B, C, DRB1 and DQB1, 522 for DQA1, nearly 610 for DPA1, and around 430 for DPB1. Roughly 5 DR-DQ haplotypes were handled as single units for association and clustering, since linkage in the cohort was strong. Among several hundred genotyped donors of the cohort, an average of approximately 220,000 unique TCR beta nucleotide sequences was sequenced per donor, of which about 18% were non-productive.

What the work shows at the level of the full study, not this receptor alone: In a later analysis, TCR association rates were found to vary across HLA loci, with the most associated TCRs seen for DRB1 alleles and the fewest for HLA-C alleles. The 87-base-pair reads could not distinguish some IMGT-functional V segments, including TRBV6-2 and TRBV6-3, so those segments were excluded. According to a later genetic analysis, donors in an Asian-associated ancestry cluster had fewer N-insertions in productive TCRs than the roughly 700-donor mean. The authors suggested that the approach could potentially be extended to other disease states and immunological phenotypes. In both the original and validation cohorts, the classifier was reported to diagnose cytomegalovirus status with high specificity and sensitivity. When HLA alleles, especially DR and DQ, strongly co-occurred, attributing TCR associations to individual alleles was difficult. Specific HLA alleles were associated with over 15,000 TCR beta sequences at a false discovery rate of 0.05 in a later analysis. Roughly uniform sequencing depth across donors was assumed in presence/absence analyses, although this assumption may not hold. A later analysis reported that several top co-occurrence clusters appeared linked to parvovirus B19, influenza, CMV and Epstein-Barr virus. Broadly in line with IMGT annotations, most TCR beta V segments showed up in productive rearrangements about 90% or about 30% of the time in an earlier analysis of approximately 640 of the donors. In a later genetic analysis, a missense DCLRE1C variant was associated with V-gene and J-gene trimming of TCR beta chains, and the association was replicated in an independent cohort. A further reported finding was that TCR beta sequences accurately predicted the HLA-A and HLA-B alleles for most subjects in the first cohort. Across donors, most TCR sequences were observed very rarely, whereas some public TCRs were present in many individuals. Three of the identified cytomegalovirus-associated TCR beta chains were confirmed in vitro to be specific for cytomegalovirus antigens. A cluster of highly shared sequence variants was judged likely to be a technical artifact of the sequencing pipeline. Because HLA typing was unavailable for some donors at each locus, only the typed subset was used in association tests. A later analysis found that most CMV-associated TCR beta chains appeared HLA-restricted, with HLA associations seemingly driven largely by CMV exposure. Approximately 18 rarely observed V segments, including chromosome 9 orphons, were excluded from the earlier analysis of several hundred of the donors because counts were too low. Correlated functional status among segregating V segments might be attributable to linkage disequilibrium, but an unknown experimental factor could not be ruled out. Immune exposure information for the cohort was limited to CMV serostatus. In a later analysis, HLA-associated TCR beta chains showed more clonal expansion and lower generation probabilities than non-associated chains that were equally common. The study gave a list of under 200 TCR beta chains associated with cytomegalovirus. In this cohort, only TCR beta chains were sequenced, and detectable features were limited by the absence of alpha or paired-chain data.

The cohort was made up of under 800 healthy bone marrow donors. Cohort members were all nominally healthy when sampled, although unrecorded immune exposures were likely present. The donor was CMV seronegative and was included in the group of 352 seronegative cohort members. Every donor gave a peripheral blood sample, and the peripheral blood mononuclear cells from that sample were used for TCR beta sequencing. The Qiagen DNeasy Blood Extraction Kit was used to extract genomic DNA from the blood cell samples. The source is a boy under 18 in good health and CMV-seronegative. Sequenced input: PBMCs. The chain is made from TRBV14 and TRBJ2-2, with no confidently assigned D gene. The CDR3 protein is CASSQYLSNTGELFF. The sequenced DNA: TGTGCCAGCAGCCAGTATTTATCGAACACCGGGGAGCTGTTTTTT.